The 17 T cell receptor beta chains listed next were all sequenced from one sample in a study of blood T cell repertoires in COVID-19 (dated by TCRdb to about 2020). Library preparation was by the immunoSEQ multiplex PCR assay. TCRdb took over this immuneACCESS table, retaining in-frame rearrangements with V and J assigned. Such tables are incomplete; in checked studies, under half of the missing clones stem from an unresolved V gene, and the remainder is unexplained. The sample yields 200,000 to 250,000 clones; approximately 80% were counted once. The ten largest account for more than 9% of the sample. Sequences were obtained from peripheral blood. The receptors were sampled from an elderly woman with acute or convalescent COVID-19.

This rearrangement joins TRBV5-6 to TRBJ1-2; TRBD1 agrees at 10 bases. V was clipped by 4 bases and J by 4 bases; unmatched bases: 4. Per the germline V gene, CDR1 is SGHDT and CDR2 is YYEEEE. This CDR3 comprises 14 residues. As DNA, the CDR3 is TGTGCCAGCAGCGTGGGACAGGGGACCTATGGCTACACCTTC. Its protein is CASSVGQGTYGYTF.

The J gene is TRBJ1-1, the V gene TRBV5-1, with D possibly TRBD1 on 5 matching bases. Germline V gene sequence: CDR1 SGHRS, CDR2 YFSETQ. The CDR3 contains 15 residues. The V and J ends lost 0 bases and 1 base respectively, with 10 bases between them. DNA of the CDR3: TGCGCCAGCAGCTTGGAAACAGGACCGAACACTGAAGCTTTCTTT. As protein: CASSLETGPNTEAFF.

This chain connects TRBV6-5 to TRBJ2-7, with D possibly being TRBD1 (6 bases). Germline V lookup: CDR1 MNHEY, CDR2 SVGAGI. The CDR3 runs to 12 residues. The ends were cut back, 6 bases at V and 2 bases at J, with 8 bases in the middle. Here the CDR3 DNA reads TGTGCCAGCAGACAGGGAACCTACGAGCAGTACTTC. It codes for CASRQGTYEQYF.

This clone was detected ten times or more. The J gene is TRBJ1-4, the V gene TRBV28; a weak D match, TRBD1 (5 bases). The length of the CDR3 is 15 residues. V shed 3 bases and J shed 8 bases, with 16 bases lying between them. In germline, CDR1 is MDHEN, CDR2 SYDVKM. The CDR3 loop reads CASSFPGTRREKLFF. In nucleotides, the CDR3 is TGTGCCAGCAGTTTCCCAGGGACTAGGAGGGAAAAACTGTTTTTT. Combining the CDR3 with reference TRBV28 and TRBJ1-4 gives the whole variable domain DVKVTQSSRYLVKRTGEKVFLECVQDMDHENMFWYRQDPGLGLRLIYFSYDVKMKEKGDIPEGYSVSREKKERFSLILESASTNQTSMYLCASSFPGTRREKLFFGSGTQLSVL.

V usage is TRBV7-3 and J usage is TRBJ2-5; 7 bases line up with TRBD1. The germline gives CDR1 SGHTA, CDR2 FQGTGA. The CDR3 loop spans 13 amino acids. The V segment lost 5 bases and the J segment 2 bases; nucleotides outside the gene matches: 2. CDR3 nucleotides: TGTGCCAGCAGCCGGGACAGACAAGAGACCCAGTACTTC. Translation gives CASSRDRQETQYF.

The chain links TRBV6-1 to TRBJ1-6; TRBD1 matches at 7 bases. This CDR3 region has 15 residues. The germline V gene has CDR1 MNHNS and CDR2 SASEGT. V gave up 2 bases and J gave up 8 bases; unmatched junction bases: 6. This CDR3 reads CASSEQTGLYSPLHF. CDR3 in DNA: TGTGCCAGCAGTGAACAGACAGGGCTTTATTCACCCCTCCACTTT.

About this clone: Other DNA variants within this sample encode the same CDR3. V and J are TRBV7-8 and TRBJ1-1; TRBD1 might be the D (5 bases). There are 13 residues in the CDR3. V lost 1 base to trimming and J lost 5 bases, with 8 bases between them. Germline lookup yields CDR1 SGHVS and CDR2 FQNEAQ. Here the CDR3 DNA reads TGTGCCAGCAGCTTAGTAAGGGGTACTGAAGCTTTCTTT. Translation gives CASSLVRGTEAFF.

The chain joins TRBV5-1 to TRBJ2-7, with 9 bases aligning to TRBD2. CDR3 length equals 15 residues. In germline, CDR1 is SGHRS, CDR2 YFSETQ. J gave up 2 bases and V 0 bases, and 3 bases lay outside the gene matches. In DNA form, the CDR3 reads TGCGCCAGCAGCTTGGGACTAGCGGTTACCTACGAGCAGTACTTC. It encodes CASSLGLAVTYEQYF.

This clone was observed a single time. The CDR3 nucleotides read TGTGCCAGCAGTTTATACGCGGCAGCTCTTAGCAATCAGCCCCAGCATTTT. Its protein is CASSLYAAALSNQPQHF. The V call is TRBV27, the J call TRBJ1-5; D gene uncertain. The CDR3 consists of 17 residues. The V gene's germline CDR1 is MNHEY and CDR2 SMNVEV (reference sequence). Trimming took 1 base from V and 0 from J, leaving 13 bases between them.

V gene TRBV15 combines with J gene TRBJ2-7, with 9 bases fitting TRBD1. The CDR3 covers 16 residues. Germline-derived CDR1 and CDR2 are LNHNV and YYDKDF (reference sequence). Germline trimming cut 0 bases from V and 3 bases from J; bases unmatched to any gene: 6. The CDR3 bases are TGTGCCACCAGCAGAGATTGGGGGACAGGGCTCTACGAGCAGTACTTC. This sequence encodes CATSRDWGTGLYEQYF.

This rearrangement joins TRBV27 to TRBJ1-2; TRBD1 is a possible D gene (6 bases). CDR1 and CDR2 (germline): MNHEY, SMNVEV (reference sequence). The CDR3 has 14 residues. The V end was cut by 0 bases, the J end by 8 bases, with 13 bases between. CDR3 protein: CASSLSGGAGGYTF. The DNA for the CDR3 is TGTGCCAGCAGTTTATCGGGGGGGGCGGGGGGCTACACCTTC.

The CDR3 coding sequence is TGTGCCTGGAGTGTAGGTCTAGCGGGGGAAACCGGGCAGTTCTTC. It translates to CAWSVGLAGETGQFF. V and J are TRBV30 and TRBJ2-1; 10 bases match TRBD2. The germline CDR1 and CDR2 sequences are GTSNPN and SVGIG (reference sequence). This CDR3 region has 15 residues. Trimming removed 0 bases from V and 12 bases from J; junction bases left unmatched: 11.

The rearrangement joins TRBV15 to TRBJ1-4; 7 bases line up with TRBD1. Per the germline V gene, CDR1 is LNHNV and CDR2 is YYDKDF (reference sequence). The CDR3 covers 15 residues. After removal of 3 bases from V and 7 bases from J, the junction contained 8 bases not matched to a gene. The CDR3 nucleotides are TGTGCCACCAGCAGGACTACAGGGGAAGGTGAAAAACTGTTTTTT. Its translation: CATSRTTGEGEKLFF.

A remark on this clone: The identical CDR3 is also encoded by other nucleotide sequences in the sample. This chain connects TRBV18 to TRBJ2-2, with 8 bases aligning to TRBD1. V lost 5 bases, J lost 4 bases, and 3 bases stayed unmatched. This CDR3 is 14 amino acids long. Germline CDR1 and CDR2: KGHSH and LQKENI. CDR3 DNA: TGTGCCAGCTCAGGACAGGGAAGCACCGGGGAGCTGTTTTTT. It yields the protein CASSGQGSTGELFF. Full variable domain (missing parts from reference TRBV18 and TRBJ2-2): NAGVMQNPRHLVRRRGQEARLRCSPMKGHSHVYWYRQLPEEGLKFMVYLQKENIIDESGMPKERFSAEFPKEGPSILRIQQVVRGDSAAYFCASSGQGSTGELFFGEGSRLTVL.

The chain has TRBV19 and TRBJ1-4, with TRBD1 matching over 7 bases. Germline lookup yields CDR1 LNHDA and CDR2 SQIVND (reference sequence). Germline trimming cut 5 bases from V and 8 bases from J; bases unmatched to any gene: 8. There are 14 residues in the CDR3. CDR3 protein: CASSVTGVYEKLFF. The CDR3 DNA follows: TGTGCCAGTAGTGTCACAGGGGTTTACGAAAAACTGTTTTTT.

This chain links TRBV14 with TRBJ2-1; 8 positions match TRBD2. Per germline, CDR1 SGHDN and CDR2 FVKESK. Unmatched junction bases numbered 6, after V lost 5 bases and J lost 9 bases. The CDR3 loop spans 13 amino acids. Here the CDR3 reads CASSSHGGAEQFF. The CDR3 DNA reads TGTGCCAGCAGCTCCCACGGGGGGGCTGAGCAGTTCTTC. Using reference TRBV14 and TRBJ2-1 for the parts outside the CDR3, the full variable domain is EAGVTQFPSHSVIEKGQTVTLRCDPISGHDNLYWYRRVMGKEIKFLLHFVKESKQDESGMPNNRFLAERTGGTYSTLKVQPAELEDSGVYFCASSSHGGAEQFFGPGTRLTVL.

The chain uses TRBV7-2 and TRBJ2-7; 11 positions agree with TRBD2. V was pared by 7 bases and J by 3 bases, with 5 bases of the junction left unmatched. CDR1 SGHTA and CDR2 FQGNSA come from the germline V gene. The CDR3 consists of 14 residues. The CDR3 spells CASNRLAGNYEQYF. In nucleotides, the CDR3 is TGTGCCAGCAACCGACTAGCGGGGAACTACGAGCAGTACTTC. Filled out from reference TRBV7-2 and TRBJ2-7, the complete variable domain reads GAGVSQSPSNKVTEKGKDVELRCDPISGHTALYWYRQSLGQGLEFLIYFQGNSAPDKSGLPSDRFSAERTGGSVSTLTIQRTQQEDSAVYLCASNRLAGNYEQYFGPGTRLTVT.